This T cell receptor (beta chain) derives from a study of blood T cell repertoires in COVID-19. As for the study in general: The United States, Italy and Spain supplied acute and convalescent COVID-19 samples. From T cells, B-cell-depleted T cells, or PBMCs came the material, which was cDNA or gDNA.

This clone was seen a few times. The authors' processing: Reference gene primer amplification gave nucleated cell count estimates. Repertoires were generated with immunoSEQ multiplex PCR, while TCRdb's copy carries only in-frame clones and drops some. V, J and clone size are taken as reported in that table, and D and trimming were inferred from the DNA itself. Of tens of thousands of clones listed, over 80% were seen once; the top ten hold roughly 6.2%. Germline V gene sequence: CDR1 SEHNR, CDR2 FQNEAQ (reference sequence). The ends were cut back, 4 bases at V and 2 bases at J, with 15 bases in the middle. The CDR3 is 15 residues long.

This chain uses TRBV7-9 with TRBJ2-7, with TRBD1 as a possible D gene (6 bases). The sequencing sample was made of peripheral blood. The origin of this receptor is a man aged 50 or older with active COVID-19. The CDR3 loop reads CASSSPPGQAYEQYF. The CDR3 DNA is TGTGCCAGCAGCTCTCCGCCGGGACAAGCCTACGAGCAGTACTTC.